This T cell receptor beta chain was captured by sequencing in a study of blood T cell repertoires in COVID-19 (dated by TCRdb to the early 2020s). Background for the entire study: Samples covering the acute and convalescent phases of COVID-19 were provided by collaborators in the United States, Italy and Spain. Deeply sampled blood TCRbeta repertoires from subjects exposed to, actively infected with, or recovered from COVID-19 were included in the dataset. The material from the prospective study consisted of cDNA or gDNA derived from T cells, B-cell-depleted T cells, or PBMCs. The repertoires were released in a freely available public database intended as a resource for research on the immune response to SARS-CoV-2. Nearly every sample came with metadata listing a de-identified subject ID, COVID-19 status, age in years and sex. The samples were drawn from two sources: the first 160 participants of the ongoing ImmuneRACE study, and fewer than 1,500 subjects contributed by 6 global collaborators. HLA class I and class II types, where available, came from metadata supplied by the sample provider rather than from assay-based typing.

The germline V gene encodes CDR1 SGHTA and CDR2 FQGNSA. Reading from cysteine to phenylalanine, the CDR3 counts 15 amino acids. Just CDR3 DNA is preserved here, 45 bases in frame from base 1. Ends trimmed: V by 1 base, J by 4 bases; bases unmatched to a gene: 2. Notes on this clone: Its antigen is unknown. One base away there is no much larger clone; base qualities are not given.

Study-wide findings and limitations: Clinical and demographic metadata were provided uncurated, with the amount varying by source and participant.

The immunoSEQ Assay, a bias-controlled multiplex PCR, was used to amplify TCRbeta CDR3 regions from genomic DNA. The published analysis was carried out like this. Within the assay, amplification of reference gene primers was used to estimate how many nucleated cells each sample contained. To quantify the absolute abundance of each unique TCRbeta CDR3 rearrangement, sequence reads were collapsed and filtered. Productive Simpson clonality was computed per sample as the square root of Simpson's diversity index over productive rearrangements. What TCRdb holds here is the immuneACCESS table cut down to in-frame rearrangements. Part of the clones is not present; checked against another copy, under half of the missing clones reflect an unresolved V gene, and the others are unexplained. V and J calls and clone size are copied from that table; D and trimming were computed from the DNA. The sample data list about 190,000 clones, and about 88% of these were observed just once. Together, the top ten hold roughly 5.6% of the sample.

A second Seattle source provided samples from volunteer blood donors who had recovered from COVID-19. Collaborating institutions collected whole blood in K2EDTA tubes following their own protocols. Collaborator samples were shipped for TCRbeta analysis as frozen whole blood, isolated PBMCs, or DNA extracted from either sample type. The clonotype comes from a woman between 35 and 50 years old who had recovered from COVID-19. The chain is assembled from TRBV7-2 and TRBJ2-1; 9 middle bases align to TRBD2. The sequenced sample consisted of peripheral blood. CDR3 protein: CASSLGAGGYNEQFF. The nucleotide sequence is TGTGCCAGCAGCTTAGGGGCGGGAGGGTACAATGAGCAGTTCTTC.